The rows below give T cell receptor beta chains drawn from one sample of a study of neurological immune-mediated disorders. TCRdb processed the 5' RACE reads anew with MiXCR; each CDR3 protein has one entry. The top ten hold 4.5% to 5.5% of the sample, which has tens of thousands of distinct CDR3 sequences, about 12% seen once. Material: CD4+ T cells from blood. Source of these receptors: a female donor with HTLV-1-associated myelopathy (HAM/TSP). Each CDR3 is given with its conserved first and last residue. A D gene is named only where the DNA matches it firmly. Expanded clones are given a class, and other clones once, few, many or no size at all.

TRBV20-1,many,-,TRBJ2-7,TGCAGTGCTAGGGACCCCAGCCCCTCCGGGAACTCCTACGAGCAGTACTTC,CSARDPSPSGNSYEQYF
TRBV6-6,many,-,TRBJ2-2,TGTGCCAGCAGAGGTCCCGGGACGGCCACCGGGGAGCTGTTTTTT,CASRGPGTATGELFF
TRBV7-2,many,TRBD1,TRBJ2-1,TGTGCCAGCAGCCGGACAGGCAACGGTGAGCAGTTCTTC,CASSRTGNGEQFF
TRBV21-1,many,-,TRBJ1-6,TGTGCCAGCAGCATCGGGACAGCACCCTCACCCCTCCACTTT,CASSIGTAPSPLHF
TRBV9,medium-sized,TRBD2,TRBJ2-7,TGTGCCAGCAGCGTCGAGCGGGGTAGACCCTCCTACGAGCAGTACTTC,CASSVERGRPSYEQYF
TRBV20-1,many,TRBD2,TRBJ2-2,TGCAGTGCGAATCGACTAGCCCGAGCCGGGGAGCTGTTTTTT,CSANRLARAGELFF
TRBV2,many,-,TRBJ2-2,TGTGCCAGCAGTGATTCTAGCGATCATTTGGAGCTGTTTTTT,CASSDSSDHLELFF
TRBV20-1,many,TRBD2,TRBJ2-1,TGCAGTGCTCCGGGGGGGGGTCCTCGTGATGAGCAGTTCTTC,CSAPGGGPRDEQFF
TRBV5-5,many,TRBD1,TRBJ2-7,TGTGCCAGCAGCCCCCCCCCGGGACAGGGAACGCAGCAGTACTTC,CASSPPPGQGTQQYF
TRBV10-3,-,-,TRBJ2-2,TGTGCCATCAGTGAGGAAATTATAGTACTAGCCGGGGAGCTGTTTTTT,CAISEEIIVLAGELFF
TRBV20-1,-,TRBD2,TRBJ2-3,TGCAGTGCTAGAGATGGACTAGCTTGGACAGATACGAAGTATTTT,CSARDGLAWTDTKYF
TRBV4-2,many,TRBD1,TRBJ2-3,TGTGCCAGCAGCCAAGAAAGCCTTAGGGGACAGGGCACAGATACGCAGTATTTT,CASSQESLRGQGTDTQYF
TRBV28,many,-,TRBJ2-7,TGTGCCAGCAGTTTACGGGGGAGATACGAGCAGTACTTC,CASSLRGRYEQYF
TRBV6-5,few,-,TRBJ2-1,TGTGCCAGCAGGGGAAGAGTAAATGAGCAGTTCTTC,CASRGRVNEQFF
TRBV3-1,many,-,TRBJ2-5,TGTGCCAGCAGCCAAGATCCCGCGCAAGAGACCCAGTACTTC,CASSQDPAQETQYF
TRBV5-1,many,-,TRBJ2-5,TGCGCCAGCAGCTTGGGCTTAGACAACCAAGAGACCCAGTACTTC,CASSLGLDNQETQYF
TRBV3-1,many,TRBD2,TRBJ2-7,TGTGCCAGCAGCCAACTTCCGGGACTAGCGGGCTCCTACGAGCAGTACTTC,CASSQLPGLAGSYEQYF
TRBV12-3/TRBV12-4,many,TRBD1,TRBJ1-2,TGTGCCAGCAGTCCCTACCTGGGACAGGCGAAGGGCTACACCTTC,CASSPYLGQAKGYTF
TRBV5-1,many,-,TRBJ1-1,TGCGCCAGCAGCTTGGTATCTGGGATCACTGCGGGCACTGAAGCTTTCTTT,CASSLVSGITAGTEAFF
TRBV18,many,-,TRBJ2-1,TGTGCCAGCGGGGCAGGGAGTTTCGGTGAGCAGTTCTTC,CASGAGSFGEQFF
TRBV27,-,-,TRBJ2-3,TGTGCCAGCACCCAAAACAGGGTAACCACAGATACGCAGTATTTT,CASTQNRVTTDTQYF
TRBV7-2,many,TRBD2,TRBJ2-3,TGTGCCAGCAGCTCGAGGCTAGCGGGGACAGATACGCAGTATTTT,CASSSRLAGTDTQYF
TRBV3-1,many,TRBD2,TRBJ2-7,TGTGCCAGCAGCCAGGGACTAGCGGATCATTACTACGAGCAGTACTTC,CASSQGLADHYYEQYF
TRBV20-1,many,TRBD2,TRBJ2-3,TGCAGTGCTCTCGGGGGAGGGGGCACAGATACGCAGTATTTT,CSALGGGGTDTQYF
TRBV4-1,many,TRBD1,TRBJ2-5,TGCGCCAGCAGCCAAGCCGGACAGGGGGGCAGCCAAGAGACCCAGTACTTC,CASSQAGQGGSQETQYF
TRBV20-1,many,TRBD2,TRBJ2-1,TGCAGTGCTGCAAGTGCTACTAGCGGGAGGGGAGAGCAGTTCTTC,CSAASATSGRGEQFF
TRBV5-5,many,-,TRBJ2-2,TGTGCCAGCAGCTTGCGGGTGGGCAACACCGGGGAGCTGTTTTTT,CASSLRVGNTGELFF
TRBV7-8,many,-,TRBJ1-1,TGTGCCAGCAGCCCCATCGGGGGGGGGCTGAACACTGAAGCTTTCTTT,CASSPIGGGLNTEAFF
TRBV29-1,many,TRBD2,TRBJ2-1,TGCAGCGTTGTGGGGGGGTCCAATGAGCAGTTCTTC,CSVVGGSNEQFF
TRBV7-9,many,TRBD2,TRBJ2-7,TGTGCCAGCAGCTTCCCGAGCGGGGGGGCCTTCGAGCAGTACTTC,CASSFPSGGAFEQYF
TRBV12-3/TRBV12-4,-,-,TRBJ2-2,TGTGCCAGCAGTAGGCAGGTGAACACCGGGGAGATATTTTTT,CASSRQVNTGEIFF
TRBV20-1,many,TRBD1,TRBJ2-7,TGCAGTGCTAGAGTTGCAGGGGGCGCCGAGCAGTACTTC,CSARVAGGAEQYF
TRBV20-1,many,TRBD1,TRBJ1-2,TGCAGTGCTAGCCAACCGGGACAGGGAAACTATGGCTACACCTTC,CSASQPGQGNYGYTF
TRBV12-3/TRBV12-4,many,-,TRBJ2-2,TGTGCCAGCAGTTTATCAATCTTTGCCGGGGAGCTGTTTTTT,CASSLSIFAGELFF
TRBV20-1,many,-,TRBJ2-1,TGCAGTGCTAGAGGGGGGGGCGGGGGACTCGCATACAATGAGCAGTTCTTC,CSARGGGGGLAYNEQFF
TRBV20-1,many,-,TRBJ2-3,TGCAGTGCTAGAAAACCCCTATCGGGCACAGATACGCAGTATTTT,CSARKPLSGTDTQYF
TRBV20-1,many,-,TRBJ1-1,TGCAGTGCTATCGAAGGGAACACTGAAGCTTTCTTT,CSAIEGNTEAFF
TRBV4-3,many,-,TRBJ1-4,TGCGCCAGCAGCCAAGAAGGGTATTGGGCAGCAACTAATGAAAAACTGTTTTTT,CASSQEGYWAATNEKLFF
TRBV5-1,many,-,TRBJ2-5,TGCGCCAGCAGCTTGGGGGCCCGCCGGTGGCAGGAAGAGACCCAGTACTTC,CASSLGARRWQEETQYF
TRBV20-1,many,TRBD1,TRBJ2-3,TGCAGTGCTAGCGACAGGGGGGGAGATACGCAGTATTTT,CSASDRGGDTQYF
TRBV12-3/TRBV12-4,medium-sized,-,TRBJ2-2,TGTGCCAGCAGTTTTACTGGTAGCGGATACACCGGGGAGCTGTTTTTT,CASSFTGSGYTGELFF
TRBV7-2,medium-sized,-,TRBJ2-3,TGTGCCAGCAGCTTAGGGGGCACAGATACGCAGTATTTT,CASSLGGTDTQYF
TRBV6-5,many,-,TRBJ2-2,TGTGCCAGCAGTGATTTGGGGTTAGGGACCGGGGAGCTGTTTTTT,CASSDLGLGTGELFF
TRBV29-1,many,-,TRBJ2-2,TGCAGCGTCCTAACCGGGGAGCTGTTTTTT,CSVLTGELFF
TRBV6-2/TRBV6-3,many,TRBD2,TRBJ2-5,TGTGCCAGCAGATCCGCCGGGACTAGCGGGAGTATGGAGACCCAGTACTTC,CASRSAGTSGSMETQYF
TRBV6-2/TRBV6-3,many,-,TRBJ2-2,-,CASILGPSTGELFF
TRBV3-1,many,-,TRBJ2-2,TGTGCCAGCAGCCAATTGGGAGGAGGGGTTAACACCGGGGAGCTGTTTTTT,CASSQLGGGVNTGELFF
TRBV4-2,many,-,TRBJ1-5,TGTGCCAGCAGCCAAGACGGTTATCAGCCCCAGCATTTT,CASSQDGYQPQHF
TRBV5-1,many,TRBD2,TRBJ2-1,TGCGCCAGCAGCCTTGAAGTGAGGGTAGCGGGAGGGGATGAGCAGTTCTTC,CASSLEVRVAGGDEQFF
TRBV5-1,-,-,TRBJ2-1,TGCGCCAGCAGCTTTGAGGCGTGGAGAACCGGTGAGCAGTTCTTC,CASSFEAWRTGEQFF